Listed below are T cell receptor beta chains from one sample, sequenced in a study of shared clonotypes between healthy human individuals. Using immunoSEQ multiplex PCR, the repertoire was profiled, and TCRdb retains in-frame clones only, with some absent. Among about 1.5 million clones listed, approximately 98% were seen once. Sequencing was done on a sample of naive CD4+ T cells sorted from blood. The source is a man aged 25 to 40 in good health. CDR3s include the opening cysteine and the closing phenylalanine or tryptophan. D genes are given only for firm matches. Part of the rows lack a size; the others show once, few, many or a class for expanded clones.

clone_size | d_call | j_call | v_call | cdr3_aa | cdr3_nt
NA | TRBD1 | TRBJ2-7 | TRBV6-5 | CASSPGQQLYEQYF | TGTGCCAGCAGCCCGGGACAGCAGCTCTACGAGCAGTACTTC
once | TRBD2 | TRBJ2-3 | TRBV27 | CASSFLSGTFTDTQYF | TGTGCCAGCAGTTTTCTTAGCGGGACGTTCACAGATACGCAGTATTTT
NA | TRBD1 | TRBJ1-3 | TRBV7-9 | CASSFRQGVPSGNTIYF | TGTGCCAGCAGCTTCCGACAGGGAGTACCCTCTGGAAACACCATATATTTT
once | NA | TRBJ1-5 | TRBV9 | CASSPDGYSNQPQHF | TGTGCCAGCAGCCCGGACGGCTATAGCAATCAGCCCCAGCATTTT
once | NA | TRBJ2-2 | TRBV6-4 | CASSDKSSANTGELFF | TGTGCCAGCAGTGACAAGAGTAGCGCGAACACCGGGGAGCTGTTTTTT
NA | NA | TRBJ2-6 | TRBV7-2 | CASSLRRDALGANVLTF | TGTGCCAGCAGCTTAAGGCGGGACGCACTTGGGGCCAACGTCCTGACTTTC
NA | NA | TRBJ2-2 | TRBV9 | CASSPWRAGAPKTGELFF | TGTGCCAGCAGCCCGTGGCGTGCCGGGGCCCCTAAAACCGGGGAGCTGTTTTTT
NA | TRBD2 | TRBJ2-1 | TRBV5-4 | CASSLWASGHNEQFF | TGTGCCAGCAGCTTGTGGGCTAGCGGACACAATGAGCAGTTCTTC
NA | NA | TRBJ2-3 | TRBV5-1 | CASSSGSNTDTQYF | TGCGCCAGCAGCTCGGGATCAAACACAGATACGCAGTATTTT
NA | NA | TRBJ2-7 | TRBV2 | CASQEDTYHYEQYF | TGTGCCAGCCAAGAGGACACCTATCATTACGAGCAGTACTTC
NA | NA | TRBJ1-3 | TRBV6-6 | CASSDRTEDGNTIYF | TGTGCCAGCAGTGACCGGACAGAGGATGGAAACACCATATATTTT
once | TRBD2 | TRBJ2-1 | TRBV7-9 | CASSPYLVKLAGFPNEQFF | TGTGCCAGCAGCCCATACCTGGTAAAGCTAGCGGGCTTCCCCAATGAGCAGTTCTTC
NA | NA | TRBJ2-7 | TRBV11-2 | CASSLDGLASSYYEQYF | TGTGCCAGCAGCTTAGATGGATTGGCTAGCTCTTACTACGAGCAGTACTTC
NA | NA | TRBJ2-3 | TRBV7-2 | CASIYRDLTDTQYF | TGTGCCAGCATCTACAGGGACCTCACAGATACGCAGTATTTT
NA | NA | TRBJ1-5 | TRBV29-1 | CSVADLSNQPQHF | TGCAGCGTTGCGGACCTTAGCAATCAGCCCCAGCATTTT
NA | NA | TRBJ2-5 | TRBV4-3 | CASSQEGISQETQYF | TGCGCCAGCAGTCAAGAGGGTATCAGCCAAGAGACCCAGTACTTC
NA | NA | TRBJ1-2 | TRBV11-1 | CASSQGRRTYGYTF | TGTGCCAGCAGCCAGGGCCGAAGGACCTATGGCTACACCTTC
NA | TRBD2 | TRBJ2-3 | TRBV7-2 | CASSPRTSGIDTQYF | TGTGCCAGCAGCCCCCGGACTAGCGGAATAGATACGCAGTATTTT
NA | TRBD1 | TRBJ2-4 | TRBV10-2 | CASRQGENIQYF | TGCGCCAGCCGACAGGGAGAAAACATTCAGTACTTC
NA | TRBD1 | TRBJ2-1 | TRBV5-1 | CASSGDRGFPEQFF | TGCGCCAGCAGCGGGGACAGGGGTTTCCCTGAGCAGTTCTTC
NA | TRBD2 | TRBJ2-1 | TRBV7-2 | CASSLAGRGGRINEQFF | TGTGCCAGCAGCTTAGCCGGCCGGGGGGGTAGGATAAATGAGCAGTTCTTC
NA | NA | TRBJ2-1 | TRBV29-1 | CSVDPSSYNEQFF | TGCAGCGTTGACCCAAGCTCCTACAATGAGCAGTTCTTC
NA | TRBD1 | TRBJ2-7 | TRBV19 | CASSTKTGWVGEQYF | TGTGCCAGTAGTACCAAGACAGGGTGGGTCGGGGAGCAGTACTTC
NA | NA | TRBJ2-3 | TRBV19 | CASSMTASTDTQYF | TGTGCCAGTAGTATGACTGCTAGCACAGATACGCAGTATTTT
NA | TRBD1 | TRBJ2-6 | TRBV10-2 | CASSGTGVFSGANVLTF | TGCGCCAGCTCCGGGACAGGGGTTTTCTCTGGGGCCAACGTCCTGACTTTC
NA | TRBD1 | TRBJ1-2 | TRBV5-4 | CASSVQGQGHGYTF | TGTGCCAGCAGCGTACAGGGACAGGGGCATGGCTACACCTTC
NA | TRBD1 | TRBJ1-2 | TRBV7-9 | CASSQGGSTGGYTF | TGTGCCAGCAGCCAAGGGGGCTCTACGGGCGGCTACACCTTC
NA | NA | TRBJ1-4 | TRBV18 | CASSPPAPGRSNEKLFF | TGTGCCAGCTCACCACCGGCCCCAGGGCGATCAAATGAAAAACTGTTTTTT
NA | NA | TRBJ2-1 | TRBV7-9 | CASSLRGIHEQFF | TGTGCCAGCAGCTTGAGGGGTATCCATGAGCAGTTCTTC
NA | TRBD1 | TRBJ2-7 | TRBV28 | CASGTVIYEQYF | TGTGCCAGCGGGACAGTAATCTACGAGCAGTACTTC
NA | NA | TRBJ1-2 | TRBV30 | CAWSGVGANYGYTF | TGTGCCTGGAGTGGTGTAGGGGCTAACTATGGCTACACCTTC
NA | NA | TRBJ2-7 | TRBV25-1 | CASSEYGGGGSYEQYF | TGTGCCAGCAGTGAATACGGGGGCGGGGGATCCTACGAGCAGTACTTC
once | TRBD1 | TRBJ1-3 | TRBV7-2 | CASSPGQSSGNTIYF | TGTGCCAGCAGCCCGGGACAGAGCTCTGGAAACACCATATATTTT
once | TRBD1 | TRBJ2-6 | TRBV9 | CASSYRGWEISSGANVLTF | TGTGCCAGCAGCTACAGGGGTTGGGAGATCAGCTCTGGGGCCAACGTCCTGACTTTC
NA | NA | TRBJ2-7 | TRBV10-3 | CAISEEMAEQYF | TGTGCCATCAGTGAGGAAATGGCCGAGCAGTACTTC
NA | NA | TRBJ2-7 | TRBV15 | CATPNRVEQYF | TGTGCCACCCCCAACCGGGTCGAGCAGTACTTC
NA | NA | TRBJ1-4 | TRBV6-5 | CASRRPGATNEKLFF | TGTGCCAGCAGACGACCAGGGGCAACTAATGAAAAACTGTTTTTT
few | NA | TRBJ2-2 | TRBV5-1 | CASSPTHAELFF | TGCGCCAGCAGCCCTACCCATGCGGAGCTGTTTTTT
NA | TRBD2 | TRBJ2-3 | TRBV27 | CASHTAGGRTDTQYF | TGTGCCAGTCACACAGCGGGAGGTAGAACAGATACGCAGTATTTT
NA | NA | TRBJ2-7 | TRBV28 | CASSLLGVSYEQYF | TGTGCCAGCAGTTTATTAGGAGTTTCCTACGAGCAGTACTTC
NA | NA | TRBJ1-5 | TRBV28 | CASSLLQLAQHF | TGTGCCAGCAGTTTACTACAGTTGGCCCAGCATTTT
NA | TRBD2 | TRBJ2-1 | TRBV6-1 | CASSELGLAGGPNEQFF | TGTGCCAGCAGTGAATTGGGACTAGCGGGAGGGCCAAATGAGCAGTTCTTC
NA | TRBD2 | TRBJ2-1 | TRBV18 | CASSPLGLAGTGEQFF | TGTGCCAGCTCACCCTTAGGACTAGCGGGAACTGGTGAGCAGTTCTTC
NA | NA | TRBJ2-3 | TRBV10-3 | CAIRFASTDTQYF | TGTGCCATCAGGTTCGCTAGCACAGATACGCAGTATTTT
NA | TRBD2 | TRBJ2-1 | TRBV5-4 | CASSYQREAAYNEQFF | TGTGCCAGCAGCTACCAGCGGGAGGCTGCCTACAATGAGCAGTTCTTC
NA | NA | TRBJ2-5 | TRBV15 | CATSREGRPIQETQYF | TGTGCCACCAGCAGAGAGGGGAGACCCATCCAAGAGACCCAGTACTTC
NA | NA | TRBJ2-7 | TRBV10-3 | CAISEQEGKSYEQYF | TGTGCCATCAGTGAACAAGAGGGTAAATCGTACGAGCAGTACTTC
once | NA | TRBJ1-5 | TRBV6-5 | CASSYGRGQPQHF | TGTGCCAGCAGTTACGGCCGAGGTCAGCCCCAGCATTTT
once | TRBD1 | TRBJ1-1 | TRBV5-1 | CASSYLGTATGTEAFF | TGCGCCAGCAGCTACCTTGGGACAGCCACTGGCACTGAAGCTTTCTTT
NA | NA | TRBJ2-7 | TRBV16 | CASSHRNTPVDEQYF | TGTGCCAGCAGCCATCGAAACACACCCGTCGACGAGCAGTACTTC
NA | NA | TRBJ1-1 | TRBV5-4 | CASSSTKGGNTEAFF | TGTGCCAGCAGCTCTACTAAGGGGGGGAACACTGAAGCTTTCTTT
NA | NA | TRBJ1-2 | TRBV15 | CATSRDQGGNTF | TGTGCCACCAGCAGAGATCAGGGCGGGAACACCTTC
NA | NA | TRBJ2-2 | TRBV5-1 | CASSWGTANTGELFF | TGCGCCAGCAGCTGGGGGACGGCGAACACCGGGGAGCTGTTTTTT
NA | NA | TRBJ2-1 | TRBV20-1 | CSAREDFEQFF | TGCAGTGCTAGGGAGGACTTTGAGCAGTTCTTC
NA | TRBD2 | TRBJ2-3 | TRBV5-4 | CASSGAGTSGSLDTQYF | TGTGCCAGCAGCGGCGCCGGGACTAGCGGGAGTTTAGATACGCAGTATTTT
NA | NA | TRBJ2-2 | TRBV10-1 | CASSKGRGTGELFF | TGCGCCAGCAGCAAGGGACGGGGCACCGGGGAGCTGTTTTTT
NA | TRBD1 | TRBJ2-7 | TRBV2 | CASSDPGQGRSEQYF | TGTGCCAGCAGCGACCCGGGACAGGGAAGGTCCGAGCAGTACTTC